The subject of this entry is one T cell receptor beta chain. The assay was immunoSEQ multiplex PCR, and TCRdb's table has in-frame clones only and misses some. The table shows approximately 9,700 clones, with approximately 76% occurring only once. The germline V gene has CDR1 SGHVS and CDR2 FQNEAQ. The CDR3 runs to 15 residues. V lost 1 base to trimming and J lost 5 bases, with 14 bases between them. The sample originates from a study of tumor-infiltrating lymphocytes in localized non-small cell lung cancer. This rearrangement joins TRBV7-8 to TRBJ1-2; D gene unclear. The source of this sequence is a human donor with non-small cell lung cancer. Input material: uninvolved lung tissue not adjacent to the tumor. The CDR3 loop reads CASSLGSIQSYGYTF. In nucleotides, the CDR3 is TGTGCCAGCAGCTTAGGGTCCATCCAGTCTTATGGCTACACCTTC.